This T cell receptor (beta chain) was recovered during a study of T cells after yellow fever vaccination. TCRdb re-called the 5' RACE reads with MiXCR, one entry per CDR3 protein. This sample yields a few hundred thousand distinct CDR3 sequences, of which about 7% are seen a single time; approximately 0.85% belongs to the top ten. This CDR3 has 15 residues. Germline CDR1 and CDR2: DFQATT and SNEGSKA (reference sequence). The sample was CD4+ T cells sorted from PBMCs, taken 15 days after the yellow fever booster vaccination. The V and J genes are TRBV20-1 and TRBJ2-1; perhaps TRBD2 as D (5 bases). The sequence was obtained from a man under 40 who received the YFV17D yellow fever vaccine. CDR3 region: CTTPRGLGVYNEQFF. DNA for the CDR3: TGCACAACCCCGCGCGGCCTCGGGGTCTACAATGAGCAGTTCTTC.